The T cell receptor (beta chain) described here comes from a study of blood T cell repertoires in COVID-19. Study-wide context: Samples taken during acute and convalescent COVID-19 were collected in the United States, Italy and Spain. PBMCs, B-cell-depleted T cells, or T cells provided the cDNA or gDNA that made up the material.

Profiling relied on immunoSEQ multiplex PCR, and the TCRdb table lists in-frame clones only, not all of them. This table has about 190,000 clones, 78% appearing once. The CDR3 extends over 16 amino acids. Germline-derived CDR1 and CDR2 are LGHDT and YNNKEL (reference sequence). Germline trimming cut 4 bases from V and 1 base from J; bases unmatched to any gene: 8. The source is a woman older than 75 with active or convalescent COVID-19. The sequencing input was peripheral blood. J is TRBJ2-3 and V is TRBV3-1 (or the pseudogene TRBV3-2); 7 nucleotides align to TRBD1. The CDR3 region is CASSRAQGFGTDTQYF. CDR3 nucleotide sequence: TGTGCCAGCAGCCGAGCACAGGGGTTTGGCACAGATACGCAGTATTTT.